The present TCR beta chain was sequenced within a study of cytotoxic CD8 clonotypes in ibrutinib-treated CLL. Overall study: Of a cohort that held around 10 relapsed/refractory and around 14 treatment-naive patients, roughly 18 were IGHV unmutated.

The assay was immunoSEQ multiplex PCR, and TCRdb's table has in-frame clones only and misses some. The sample comprises 57,000 or so clones, about 54% of which are singletons, and 20% to 30% rests with the top ten. V was cut by 0 bases and J by 4 bases, with 16 bases left in between. This CDR3 has 17 amino acids. Looked up from germline, CDR1 is SGHVS and CDR2 is FQNEAQ. V gene TRBV7-8 combines with J gene TRBJ1-5, with D perhaps TRBD1 (6 bases). This receptor was obtained from a human donor with chronic lymphocytic leukemia. Source: PBMCs, taken at disease progression, from a patient treated with ibrutinib. CDR3 bases: TGTGCCAGCAGCTTAGCCTTGTCCAGGGGAGTTAATCAGCCCCAGCATTTT. Translated: CASSLALSRGVNQPQHF.